This TCR beta chain was obtained from a study of neoadjuvant anti-PD-1 for oral cavity cancer. Trimming removed 0 bases at V and 8 bases at J, with 8 bases between. Germline CDR1 and CDR2: LGHNA and YNFKEQ. The CDR3 covers 13 residues. This clone was seen a few times. Sequencing was performed with immunoSEQ multiplex PCR; in TCRdb, only in-frame clones are kept and a portion is missing. This table has several thousand clones, roughly four fifths appearing once. Patients were newly diagnosed with stage II-IVA oral cavity squamous cell carcinoma without prior systemic or radiation treatment. Cohort: HPV-negative, locally advanced oral cavity squamous cell carcinoma patients.

The chain is built from TRBV4-2 and TRBJ1-5; D gene uncertain. The sequencing used PBMCs, collected before nivolumab (anti-PD-1) treatment. This sequence was found in a person aged 35-79 years with oral cavity squamous cell carcinoma. This CDR3 reads CASSQDWTKPQHF. DNA of the CDR3: TGTGCCAGCAGCCAAGACTGGACGAAGCCCCAGCATTTT.